Listed below are T cell receptor beta chains from one sample, sequenced in a study of blood T cell repertoires in COVID-19. The protocol was immunoSEQ multiplex PCR, while the TCRdb copy is restricted to in-frame clones and leaves out a portion. This repertoire shows tens of thousands of clones, about 82% found once; its top ten account for about 20%. Sequencing was carried out using peripheral blood. The receptors were gathered from a woman aged 55-75 years with acute or convalescent COVID-19. Each CDR3 is given with its conserved first and last residue. Fields, in order: V gene, J gene, D gene, clone size, CDR3 protein, CDR3 DNA. The D gene is left open where the match is weak. Clone size appears in some rows only: once, few, many, or a class for an expanded clone.

V: TRBV2; J: TRBJ2-2; D: .; size: .; CDR3: CASALGADANTGELFF; DNA: TGTGCCAGCGCTCTAGGGGCGGACGCGAACACCGGGGAGCTGTTTTTT
V: TRBV10-3; J: TRBJ2-5; D: TRBD2; size: .; CDR3: CAISPEGSGGGTQYF; DNA: TGTGCCATCAGCCCCGAAGGGAGCGGGGGTGGGACCCAGTACTTC
V: TRBV4-3; J: TRBJ2-4; D: .; size: few; CDR3: CASSQDLQGLAKNIQYF; DNA: TGCGCCAGCAGCCAAGATCTGCAGGGTCTAGCCAAAAACATTCAGTACTTC
V: TRBV12-3/TRBV12-4; J: TRBJ2-2; D: .; size: .; CDR3: CASRRNTGELFF; DNA: TGTGCCAGCAGGAGAAACACCGGGGAGCTGTTTTTT
V: TRBV27; J: TRBJ2-1; D: TRBD1; size: medium-sized; CDR3: CASSLSIWDRGGNEQFF; DNA: TGTGCCAGCAGTTTATCGATATGGGACAGGGGGGGCAATGAGCAGTTCTTC
V: TRBV24-1; J: TRBJ1-1; D: TRBD1; size: .; CDR3: CATSERTGPMNTEAFF; DNA: TGTGCCACCAGTGAAAGGACAGGACCTATGAACACTGAAGCTTTCTTT
V: TRBV6-1; J: TRBJ1-1; D: TRBD1; size: .; CDR3: CASSGGTGTDNTEAFF; DNA: TGTGCCAGCAGTGGGGGGACAGGGACTGACAACACTGAAGCTTTCTTT
V: TRBV11-2; J: TRBJ2-3; D: TRBD1; size: .; CDR3: CASSGAGTGGLEQYF; DNA: TGTGCCAGCAGCGGGGCGGGGACAGGCGGTTTGGAGCAGTATTTT
V: TRBV6-5; J: TRBJ1-2; D: TRBD1; size: .; CDR3: CASSYGQGHYGYTF; DNA: TGTGCCAGCAGTTACGGACAGGGGCACTATGGCTACACCTTC
V: TRBV5-1; J: TRBJ1-2; D: TRBD1; size: .; CDR3: CASSYSQGQLKDYGYTF; DNA: TGCGCCAGCAGCTACTCACAGGGACAGCTTAAGGACTATGGCTACACCTTC
V: TRBV12-3/TRBV12-4; J: TRBJ2-5; D: .; size: .; CDR3: CASSLRGETQYF; DNA: TGTGCCAGCAGTTTACGGGGAGAGACCCAGTACTTC
V: TRBV18; J: TRBJ1-4; D: .; size: .; CDR3: CASSPGGPTNEKLFF; DNA: TGTGCCAGCTCACCAGGAGGTCCAACTAATGAAAAACTGTTTTTT
V: TRBV4-3; J: TRBJ2-2; D: TRBD1; size: .; CDR3: CASSPGTGPLANTGELFF; DNA: TGCGCCAGCAGCCCCGGGACAGGGCCCCTCGCGAACACCGGGGAGCTGTTTTTT
V: TRBV7-2; J: TRBJ2-2; D: .; size: .; CDR3: CASSGPSSTGELFF; DNA: TGTGCCAGCAGCGGACCTAGCAGCACCGGGGAGCTGTTTTTT
V: TRBV18; J: TRBJ1-6; D: TRBD1; size: .; CDR3: CASSPRDRGPGGSPLHF; DNA: TGTGCCAGCTCACCGCGGGACAGGGGCCCAGGGGGTTCACCCCTCCACTTT
V: TRBV6-5; J: TRBJ1-2; D: .; size: .; CDR3: CASTNPPGSYGYTF; DNA: TGTGCCAGCACCAACCCCCCAGGGTCCTATGGCTACACCTTC
V: TRBV2; J: TRBJ2-5; D: TRBD1; size: .; CDR3: CARGTGEETQYF; DNA: TGTGCCAGGGGGACAGGGGAAGAGACCCAGTACTTC
V: TRBV24-1; J: TRBJ2-3; D: .; size: .; CDR3: CATSEGSELALGPQYF; DNA: TGTGCCACCAGTGAGGGTTCGGAACTAGCATTAGGCCCGCAGTATTTT
V: TRBV12-5; J: TRBJ2-3; D: .; size: .; CDR3: CASGLARGQNSDTQYF; DNA: TGTGCTAGTGGTTTGGCACGGGGACAAAACTCAGATACGCAGTATTTT
V: TRBV7-2; J: TRBJ2-1; D: TRBD2; size: .; CDR3: CASSFQATSGASYNEQFF; DNA: TGTGCCAGCAGCTTTCAAGCGACTAGCGGGGCCTCCTACAATGAGCAGTTCTTC
V: TRBV10-3; J: TRBJ1-3; D: .; size: few; CDR3: CAIGLDSSGNTIYF; DNA: TGTGCCATCGGGTTAGACAGCTCTGGAAACACCATATATTTT
V: TRBV6-2/TRBV6-3; J: TRBJ2-3; D: .; size: .; CDR3: CASSYRQYSTDTQYF; DNA: TGTGCCAGCAGTTACCGACAGTATAGCACAGATACGCAGTATTTT
V: TRBV2; J: TRBJ1-1; D: .; size: few; CDR3: CASSEPLNTEAFF; DNA: TGTGCCAGCAGTGAACCTCTGAACACTGAAGCTTTCTTT
V: TRBV27; J: TRBJ1-2; D: TRBD1; size: .; CDR3: CASSLRLGGDRNYGYTF; DNA: TGTGCCAGCAGTTTACGGTTAGGGGGCGATAGGAACTATGGCTACACCTTC
V: TRBV4-3; J: TRBJ1-2; D: .; size: .; CDR3: CASSQVRGSHGYTF; DNA: TGCGCCAGCAGCCAAGTACGAGGATCGCATGGCTACACCTTC
V: TRBV7-9; J: TRBJ1-1; D: .; size: .; CDR3: CASSSQTNTEAFF; DNA: TGTGCCAGCAGCTCACAGACGAACACTGAAGCTTTCTTT
V: TRBV15; J: TRBJ1-1; D: .; size: once; CDR3: CATSREGRGAFF; DNA: TGTGCCACCAGCAGAGAGGGACGGGGGGCTTTCTTT
V: TRBV5-3; J: TRBJ2-5; D: TRBD1; size: .; CDR3: CARNLGLRKGAQKTQYF; DNA: TGTGCCAGAAATTTGGGGCTCCGCAAGGGGGCGCAGAAGACCCAGTACTTC
V: TRBV7-2; J: TRBJ1-5; D: .; size: .; CDR3: CASSLVFPEPQHF; DNA: TGTGCCAGCAGCTTAGTCTTTCCAGAGCCCCAGCATTTT
V: TRBV5-6; J: TRBJ1-2; D: .; size: few; CDR3: CASSEASNYGYTF; DNA: TGTGCCAGCAGCGAGGCGTCTAACTATGGCTACACCTTC
V: TRBV9; J: TRBJ1-4; D: .; size: .; CDR3: CASSSRVDQGNEKLFF; DNA: TGTGCCAGCAGCAGCAGGGTGGATCAGGGTAACGAAAAACTGTTTTTT
V: TRBV5-1; J: TRBJ1-2; D: TRBD1; size: .; CDR3: CASSPGQGGGYTF; DNA: TGCGCCAGCAGCCCCGGACAGGGCGGTGGCTACACCTTC
V: TRBV5-1; J: TRBJ2-5; D: TRBD1; size: medium-sized; CDR3: CASSFGQGAAETQYF; DNA: TGCGCCAGCAGCTTCGGACAGGGGGCCGCGGAGACCCAGTACTTC
V: TRBV19; J: TRBJ2-7; D: .; size: .; CDR3: CASRAGQNYEQYF; DNA: TGTGCCAGTAGGGCGGGACAGAATTACGAGCAGTACTTC
V: TRBV5-1; J: TRBJ2-3; D: TRBD1; size: .; CDR3: CASSVQGAKDTQYF; DNA: TGCGCCAGCAGCGTGCAGGGGGCGAAAGATACGCAGTATTTT
V: TRBV7-9; J: TRBJ2-4; D: .; size: .; CDR3: CASSLWRSAPLGNIQYF; DNA: TGTGCCAGCAGCTTATGGCGGTCGGCACCTCTCGGAAACATTCAGTACTTC
V: TRBV5-4; J: TRBJ2-1; D: .; size: .; CDR3: CASRTAGLARNEQFF; DNA: TGTGCCAGCCGAACAGCCGGGCTAGCGCGAAATGAGCAGTTCTTC
V: TRBV12-3/TRBV12-4; J: TRBJ2-3; D: TRBD1; size: .; CDR3: CASSPDRGAQYF; DNA: TGTGCCAGCAGCCCGGACAGGGGGGCCCAGTATTTT
V: TRBV7-9; J: TRBJ1-4; D: .; size: .; CDR3: CASSSRQANEKLFF; DNA: TGTGCCAGCAGCTCAAGACAGGCGAATGAAAAACTGTTTTTT
V: TRBV7-8; J: TRBJ2-3; D: .; size: .; CDR3: CASSLTGDTQYF; DNA: TGTGCCAGCAGCTTGACTGGTGATACGCAGTATTTT
V: TRBV19; J: TRBJ2-3; D: TRBD2; size: .; CDR3: CASSPGLANTDTQYF; DNA: TGTGCCAGTAGCCCGGGACTAGCTAACACAGATACGCAGTATTTT
V: TRBV5-5; J: TRBJ2-7; D: TRBD1; size: .; CDR3: CASSFPTGNEQYF; DNA: TGTGCCAGCAGCTTCCCGACAGGGAACGAGCAGTACTTC
V: TRBV18; J: TRBJ1-1; D: TRBD1; size: .; CDR3: CASDRGQGNTEAFF; DNA: TGTGCCAGCGACAGGGGGCAGGGGAACACTGAAGCTTTCTTT
V: TRBV7-2; J: TRBJ2-5; D: .; size: .; CDR3: CASSWTTTQETQYF; DNA: TGTGCCAGCAGCTGGACTACTACCCAAGAGACCCAGTACTTC
V: TRBV2; J: TRBJ2-2; D: TRBD1; size: .; CDR3: CASKPRDRSNTGELFF; DNA: TGTGCCAGCAAGCCCCGGGACAGATCGAACACCGGGGAGCTGTTTTTT
V: TRBV7-9; J: TRBJ1-1; D: TRBD1; size: .; CDR3: CASSRRQGARDTEAFF; DNA: TGTGCCAGCAGCCGCCGACAGGGGGCGCGGGACACTGAAGCTTTCTTT